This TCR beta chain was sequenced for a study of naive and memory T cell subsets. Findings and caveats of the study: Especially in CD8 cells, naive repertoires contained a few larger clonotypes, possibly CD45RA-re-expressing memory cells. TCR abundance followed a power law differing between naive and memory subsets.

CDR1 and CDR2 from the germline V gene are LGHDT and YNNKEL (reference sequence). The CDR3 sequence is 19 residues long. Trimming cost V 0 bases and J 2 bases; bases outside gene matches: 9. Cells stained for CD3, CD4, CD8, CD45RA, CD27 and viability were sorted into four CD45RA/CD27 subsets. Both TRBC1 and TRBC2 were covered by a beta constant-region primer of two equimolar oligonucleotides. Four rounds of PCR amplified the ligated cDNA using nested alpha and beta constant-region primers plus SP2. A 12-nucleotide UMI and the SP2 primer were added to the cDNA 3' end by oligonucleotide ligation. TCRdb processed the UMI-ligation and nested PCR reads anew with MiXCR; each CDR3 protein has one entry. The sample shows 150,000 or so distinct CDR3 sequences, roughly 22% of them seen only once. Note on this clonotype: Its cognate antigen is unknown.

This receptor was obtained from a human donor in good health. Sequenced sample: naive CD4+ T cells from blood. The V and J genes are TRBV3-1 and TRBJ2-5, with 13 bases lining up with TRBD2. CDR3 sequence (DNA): TGTGCCAGCAGCCAAGAAGCCCGGGGACTAGCGGGAAAACAAGAGACCCAGTACTTC. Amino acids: CASSQEARGLAGKQETQYF.